The next 5 T cell receptor beta chains were all read from a single sample in a study of breast tumors, draining lymph nodes, adjacent tissues. Axillary draining lymph nodes of breast cancer patients supplied the node samples. TCRdb re-derived calls from the multiplex PCR reads in MiXCR, one entry per CDR3 protein. The profile covers more than 250,000 distinct CDR3 sequences, with 30% to 35% appearing a single time and over 0.95% taken by the ten largest. Sequencing was performed on axillary lymph node tissue. The origin of the receptors is a female donor with breast cancer. Some clones in this sample may be carry-over from other donors' samples.

The chain combines TRBV9 with TRBJ2-4, with D perhaps TRBD1 (5 bases). The CDR3 totals 15 residues. V was shortened by 3 bases and J by 5 bases, with 15 bases between the two germline ends. CDR1 SGDLS and CDR2 YYNGEE come from the germline V gene. The CDR3 is CASSADQGFENIQYF. The CDR3, as DNA: TGTGCCAGCAGCGCCGACCAGGGTTTTGAAAACATTCAGTACTTC.

The V gene is TRBV12-3 or TRBV12-4, the J gene TRBJ2-4; D is unresolved. The CDR3 covers 13 residues. The V end was cut by 7 bases, the J end by 3 bases, with 10 bases between. CDR3 DNA: TGTGCCAGCAAAAAAACGGGCAAAAACATTCAGTACTTC. It encodes CASKKTGKNIQYF.

On this clonotype itself: Because the CDR3's place on the DNA is in doubt, the DNA is left out and the CDR3 is given as listed by TCRdb. The CDR3 reads CASRPTSGSAYEQFFGANVLTF. The chain carries TRBV7-2 and TRBJ2-6; no check of the table's D call, TRBD2, against the DNA was made. Germline values: CDR1 SGHTA, CDR2 FQGNSA. Termini included, the CDR3 measures 22 amino acids.

This clonotype has ten or more counts. V and J are TRBV24-1 and TRBJ2-7; TRBD1 is a possible D gene (7 bases). This CDR3 region has 13 residues. Germline assignment: CDR1 KGHDR and CDR2 SFDVKD. Trimming stripped 5 bases from V and 4 bases from J, with 11 bases between. The CDR3 bases are TGTGCCACCAGTGGCGGGGACAGATACGAGCAGTACTTC. This sequence encodes CATSGGDRYEQYF.

This clonotype showed up just a few times. This may arise from a read error, as a much more abundant clone is one base away. The genes are TRBV9 and TRBJ2-7, with D unclear. CDR3 size: 14 residues. CDR1 and CDR2 from the germline V gene are SGDLS and YYNGEE. The CDR3 loop reads CASSVEVGSYEQSF. DNA for the CDR3: TGTGCCAGCAGCGTAGAAGTAGGTTCCTACGAGCAGTCCTTC.